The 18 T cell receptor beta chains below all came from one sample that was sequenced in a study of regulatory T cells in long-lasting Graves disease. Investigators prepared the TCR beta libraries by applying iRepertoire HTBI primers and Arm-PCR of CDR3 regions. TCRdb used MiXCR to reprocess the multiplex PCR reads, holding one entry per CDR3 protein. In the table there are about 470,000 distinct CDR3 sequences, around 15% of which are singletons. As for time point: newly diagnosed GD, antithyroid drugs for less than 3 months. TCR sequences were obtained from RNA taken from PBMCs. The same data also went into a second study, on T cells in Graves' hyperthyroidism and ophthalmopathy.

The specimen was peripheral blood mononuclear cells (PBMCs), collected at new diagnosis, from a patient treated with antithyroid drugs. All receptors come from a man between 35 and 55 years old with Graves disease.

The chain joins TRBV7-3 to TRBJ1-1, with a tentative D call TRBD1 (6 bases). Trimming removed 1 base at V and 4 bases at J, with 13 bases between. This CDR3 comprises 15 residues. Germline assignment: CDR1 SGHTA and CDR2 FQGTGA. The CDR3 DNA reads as TGTGCCAGCAGCTTAAGTGTGGGGGCAGCCACTGAAGCTTTCTTT. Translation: CASSLSVGAATEAFF.

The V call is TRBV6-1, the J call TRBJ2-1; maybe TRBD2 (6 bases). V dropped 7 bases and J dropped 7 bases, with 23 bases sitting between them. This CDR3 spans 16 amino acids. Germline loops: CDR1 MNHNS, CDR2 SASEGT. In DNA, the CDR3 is TGTGCCAGCACCCGGGACGGTGGGGGGAGCCGGAATGAGCAGTTCTTC. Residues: CASTRDGGGSRNEQFF.

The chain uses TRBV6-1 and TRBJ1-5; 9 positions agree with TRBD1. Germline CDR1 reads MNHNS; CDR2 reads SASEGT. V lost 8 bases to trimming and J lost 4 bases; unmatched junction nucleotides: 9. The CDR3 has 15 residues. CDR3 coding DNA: TGTGCCAGCGCTAATGCGGGACAGGGTAATCAGCCCCAGCATTTT. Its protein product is CASANAGQGNQPQHF.

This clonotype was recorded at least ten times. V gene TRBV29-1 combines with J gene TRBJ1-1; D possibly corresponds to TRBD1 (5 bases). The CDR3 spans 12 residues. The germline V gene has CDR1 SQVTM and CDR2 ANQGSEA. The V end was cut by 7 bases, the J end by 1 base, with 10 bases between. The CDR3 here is CSAPTGNTEAFF. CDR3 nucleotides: TGCAGCGCTCCCACAGGGAACACTGAAGCTTTCTTT. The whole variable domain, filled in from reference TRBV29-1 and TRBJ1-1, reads SAVISQKPSRDICQRGTSLTIQCQVDSQVTMMFWYRQQPGQSLTLIATANQGSEATYESGFVIDKFPISRPNLTFSTLTVSNMSPEDSSIYLCSAPTGNTEAFFGQGTRLTVV.

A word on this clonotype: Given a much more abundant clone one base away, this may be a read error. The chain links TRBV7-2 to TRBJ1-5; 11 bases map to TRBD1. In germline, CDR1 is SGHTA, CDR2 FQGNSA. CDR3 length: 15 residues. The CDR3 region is CAGSLGQGAHQPQHF. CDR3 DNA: TGTGCCGGCAGCTTAGGACAGGGGGCGCATCAGCCCCAGCATTTT. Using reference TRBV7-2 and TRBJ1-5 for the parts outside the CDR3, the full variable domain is GAGVSQSPSNKVTEKGKDVELRCDPISGHTALYWYRQSLGQGLEFLIYFQGNSAPDKSGLPSDRFSAERTGGSVSTLTIQRTQQEDSAVYLCAGSLGQGAHQPQHFGDGTRLSIL.

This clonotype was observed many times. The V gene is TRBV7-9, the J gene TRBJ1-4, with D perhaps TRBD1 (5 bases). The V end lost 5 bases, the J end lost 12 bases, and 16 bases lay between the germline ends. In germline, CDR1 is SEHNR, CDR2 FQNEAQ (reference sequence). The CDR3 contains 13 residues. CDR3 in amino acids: CASSPDGEGQLFF. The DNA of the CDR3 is TGTGCCAGCAGCCCGGACGGCGAGGGACAACTGTTTTTT.

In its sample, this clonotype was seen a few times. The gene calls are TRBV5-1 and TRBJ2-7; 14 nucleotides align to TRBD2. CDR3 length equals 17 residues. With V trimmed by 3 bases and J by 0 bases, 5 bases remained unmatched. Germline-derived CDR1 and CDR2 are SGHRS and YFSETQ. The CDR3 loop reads CASSWKGTSGSSYEQYF. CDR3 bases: TGCGCCAGCAGCTGGAAAGGGACTAGCGGGAGCTCCTACGAGCAGTACTTC.

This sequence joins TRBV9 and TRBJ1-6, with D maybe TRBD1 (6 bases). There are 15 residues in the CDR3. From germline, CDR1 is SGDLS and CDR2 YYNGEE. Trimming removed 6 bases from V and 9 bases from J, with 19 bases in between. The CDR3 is CASTEGGIGGSPLHF. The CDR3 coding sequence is TGTGCCAGCACTGAGGGGGGGATAGGGGGTTCACCCCTCCACTTT.

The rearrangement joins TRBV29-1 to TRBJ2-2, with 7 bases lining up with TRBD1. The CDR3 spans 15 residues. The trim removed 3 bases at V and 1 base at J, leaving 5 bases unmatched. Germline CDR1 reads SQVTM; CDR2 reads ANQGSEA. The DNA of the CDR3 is TGCAGCGTTGACTTGGGACAGAAGAACACCGGGGAGCTGTTTTTT. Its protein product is CSVDLGQKNTGELFF.

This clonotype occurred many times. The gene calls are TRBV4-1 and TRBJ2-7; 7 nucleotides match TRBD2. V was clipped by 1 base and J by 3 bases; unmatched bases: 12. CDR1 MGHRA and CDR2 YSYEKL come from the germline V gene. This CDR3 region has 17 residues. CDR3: CASSQGTSENGLYEQYF. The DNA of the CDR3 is TGCGCCAGCAGCCAAGGAACTAGCGAGAACGGACTCTACGAGCAGTACTTC.

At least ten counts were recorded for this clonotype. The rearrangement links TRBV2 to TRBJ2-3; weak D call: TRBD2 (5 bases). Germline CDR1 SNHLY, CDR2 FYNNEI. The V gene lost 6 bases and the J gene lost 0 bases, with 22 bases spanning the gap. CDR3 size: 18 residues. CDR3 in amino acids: CASSEKAVTSTSTDTQYF. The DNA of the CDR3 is TGTGCCAGCAGCGAAAAAGCGGTGACTTCCACTAGCACAGATACGCAGTATTTT.

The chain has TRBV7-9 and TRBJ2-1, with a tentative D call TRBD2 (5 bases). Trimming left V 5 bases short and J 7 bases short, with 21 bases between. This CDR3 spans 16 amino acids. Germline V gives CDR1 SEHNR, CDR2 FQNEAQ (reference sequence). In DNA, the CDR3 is TGTGCCAGCAGCCTCCTTGTCTTACTAGATTATAATGAGCAGTTCTTC. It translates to CASSLLVLLDYNEQFF. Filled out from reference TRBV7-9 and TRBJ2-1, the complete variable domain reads DTGVSQNPRHKITKRGQNVTFRCDPISEHNRLYWYRQTLGQGPEFLTYFQNEAQLEKSRLLSDRFSAERPKGSFSTLEIQRTEQGDSAMYLCASSLLVLLDYNEQFFGPGTRLTVL.

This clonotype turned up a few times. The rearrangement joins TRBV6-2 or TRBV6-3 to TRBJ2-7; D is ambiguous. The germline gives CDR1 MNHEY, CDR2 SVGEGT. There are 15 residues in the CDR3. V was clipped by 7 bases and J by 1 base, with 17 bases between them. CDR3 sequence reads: CASTPGARVSYEQYF. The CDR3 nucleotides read TGTGCCAGCACCCCCGGAGCTCGGGTTTCCTACGAGCAGTACTTC.

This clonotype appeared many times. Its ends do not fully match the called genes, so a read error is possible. The CDR3 loop reads CASSLGTGPNQPQHF. The CDR3 bases are TGTGCCAGCAGCCTAGGGACAGGCCCCAATCAGCCCCAGCATTTT. The genes are TRBV5-1 and TRBJ1-5, with 8 bases aligning to TRBD1. The CDR3 is made up of 15 amino acids. Germline V gives CDR1 SGHRS, CDR2 YFSETQ.

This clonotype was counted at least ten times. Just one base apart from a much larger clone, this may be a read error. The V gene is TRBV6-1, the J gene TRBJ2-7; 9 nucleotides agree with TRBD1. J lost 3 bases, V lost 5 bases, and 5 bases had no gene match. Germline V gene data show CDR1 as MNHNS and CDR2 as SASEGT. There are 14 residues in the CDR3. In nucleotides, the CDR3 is TGTGCCAGCAGTCAGGGACAGGGAATCTACGAGCAGTACTTC. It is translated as CASSQGQGIYEQYF.

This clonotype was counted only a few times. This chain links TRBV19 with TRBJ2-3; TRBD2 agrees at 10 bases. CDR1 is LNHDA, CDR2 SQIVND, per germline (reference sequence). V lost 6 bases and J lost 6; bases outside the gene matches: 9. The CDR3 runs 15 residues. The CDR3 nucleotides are TGTGCCAGTAGAAGCTCTAGCGGGAGAATGGATACGCAGTATTTT. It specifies CASRSSSGRMDTQYF.

CDR3 loop: CASSLRGGAYTEAFF. The CDR3 nucleotides are TGTGCCAGCAGTTTAAGGGGGGGCGCGTACACTGAAGCTTTCTTT. The V gene is TRBV12-3 or TRBV12-4, the J gene TRBJ1-1, with D perhaps matching TRBD1 (6 bases). Between the trimmed V and J ends, which lost 2 bases and 3 bases, there was a span of 13 bases. The CDR3 runs to 15 residues.

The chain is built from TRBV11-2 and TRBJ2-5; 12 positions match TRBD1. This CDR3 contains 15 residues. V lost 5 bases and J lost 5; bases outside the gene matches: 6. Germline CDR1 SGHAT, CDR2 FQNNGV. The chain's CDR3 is CASSPPGQGAETQYF. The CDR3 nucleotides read TGTGCCAGCAGCCCCCCGGGACAGGGGGCGGAGACCCAGTACTTC. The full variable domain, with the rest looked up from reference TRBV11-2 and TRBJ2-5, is EAGVAQSPRYKIIEKRQSVAFWCNPISGHATLYWYQQILGQGPKLLIQFQNNGVVDDSQLPKDRFSAERLKGVDSTLKIQPAKLEDSAVYLCASSPPGQGAETQYFGPGTRLLVL.